Shown below are 12 T cell receptor beta chains from a single sample sequenced in a study of cytomegalovirus exposure and HLA in healthy donors. A multiplex PCR was run with 60 Vbeta primers and 13 Jbeta primers. Libraries were prepared by immunoSEQ multiplex PCR; TCRdb keeps only in-frame clonotypes and omits some of them. Recorded for this sample: 91,000 or so clones. The specimen sequenced was PBMCs. The receptors originated from a woman aged 25 to 45 in good health and CMV-seronegative.

The chain has TRBV10-3 and TRBJ1-1; the D gene is possibly TRBD1 (6 bases). The CDR3 consists of 15 residues. The germline V and J ends were trimmed by 3 bases and 1 base, with 12 bases remaining between them. CDR1 is ENHRY and CDR2 is SYGVKD in the germline V gene. The CDR3 spells CAISDSGERNTEAFF. CDR3 DNA sequence: TGTGCCATCAGTGACTCAGGGGAAAGGAACACTGAAGCTTTCTTT.

The V call is TRBV30, the J call TRBJ2-7; the match to TRBD1 covers 7 bases. The CDR3 is 12 amino acids. The V gene end was trimmed by 1 base and the J gene end by 4 bases; junction bases not matched to a gene: 1. CDR1 and CDR2 (germline): GTSNPN, SVGIG (reference sequence). CDR3 bases: TGTGCCTGGAGTGGACAGGGTTACGAGCAGTACTTC. This sequence encodes CAWSGQGYEQYF.

The rearrangement joins TRBV27 to TRBJ2-1; 7 bases line up with TRBD2. The trim removed 1 base at V and 2 bases at J, leaving 2 bases unmatched. Per the germline V gene, CDR1 is MNHEY and CDR2 is SMNVEV (reference sequence). The CDR3 sequence is 15 residues long. As DNA, the CDR3 is TGTGCCAGCAGTTTATTAGGGAGGGCCTACAATGAGCAGTTCTTC. As protein: CASSLLGRAYNEQFF.

This chain links TRBV28 with TRBJ2-1; 7 bases fit TRBD2. The V segment lost 7 bases and the J segment 0 bases; nucleotides outside the gene matches: 6. CDR3 length: 15 amino acids. Germline V gene data show CDR1 as MDHEN and CDR2 as SYDVKM. As DNA, the CDR3 is TGTGCCAGCATGGGCGGGGGAAGCTCCTACAATGAGCAGTTCTTC. It is translated as CASMGGGSSYNEQFF.

This chain joins TRBV7-3 and TRBJ2-5; the D gene is possibly TRBD2 (6 bases). Between the trimmed V and J ends, which lost 5 bases and 5 bases, there was a span of 12 bases. The CDR3 is 13 amino acids. Germline CDR1 is SGHTA and CDR2 is FQGTGA. The CDR3 region is CASSPPRGETQYF. CDR3 DNA: TGTGCCAGCAGCCCCCCACGGGGGGAGACCCAGTACTTC.

The V and J genes are TRBV6-1 and TRBJ2-7; TRBD2 agrees at 7 bases. Germline CDR1 and CDR2: MNHNS and SASEGT. The V and J ends lost 6 bases and 4 bases, in that order; junction bases with no gene match: 12. The CDR3 is 15 amino acids. CDR3 DNA: TGTGCCAGCAGGGACTGGGAGGGGCCAGCATACGAGCAGTACTTC. This translates into CASRDWEGPAYEQYF.

The genes are TRBV28 and TRBJ2-7, with D hard to call. The V gene lost 1 base and the J gene lost 10 bases, with 17 bases spanning the gap. The CDR3 has 14 residues. CDR1 and CDR2 (germline): MDHEN, SYDVKM. This CDR3 reads CASSLSQTFKGQYF. In DNA, the CDR3 is TGTGCCAGCAGTTTATCCCAGACATTTAAAGGACAGTACTTC.

For the CDR3, the DNA is TGTGCCAGCAGTTTCATTTCGCGGGGACAGACCCAGTACTTC. It codes for CASSFISRGQTQYF. The chain joins TRBV28 to TRBJ2-5, with D perhaps TRBD2 (6 bases). The CDR3 has 14 amino acids. V dropped 3 bases and J dropped 6 bases, with 14 bases sitting between them. Per the germline V gene, CDR1 is MDHEN and CDR2 is SYDVKM.

The chain carries TRBV10-3 and TRBJ2-3; D unclear. Trimming removed 4 bases at V and 3 bases at J, with 8 bases between. Germline loops: CDR1 ENHRY, CDR2 SYGVKD. The CDR3 runs 13 residues. The CDR3 protein is CAISGLQTDTQYF. DNA for the CDR3: TGTGCCATCAGTGGATTACAAACAGATACGCAGTATTTT.

This CDR3 is CAISGGGGLGEQYF. The CDR3 DNA reads TGTGCCATCAGTGGCGGGGGGGGCCTTGGGGAGCAGTACTTC. This chain uses TRBV10-3 with TRBJ2-7; 9 bases line up with TRBD2. The CDR3 runs to 14 residues. Germline V lookup: CDR1 ENHRY, CDR2 SYGVKD. V gave up 4 bases and J gave up 7 bases; unmatched junction bases: 8.

This chain connects TRBV28 to TRBJ2-3; TRBD2 agrees at 10 bases. The CDR3 spans 16 residues. The germline CDR1 and CDR2 sequences are MDHEN and SYDVKM. V shed 6 bases, J shed 0 bases, and the junction held 6 bases outside the gene matches. The CDR3 DNA sequence: TGTGCCAGCAGGATACTAGCGGGGACTAGCACAGATACGCAGTATTTT. Translated: CASRILAGTSTDTQYF.

CDR3 loop: CASIQGGLAGGTGELFF. For the CDR3, the DNA is TGTGCCAGCATCCAGGGGGGACTAGCGGGAGGAACCGGGGAGCTGTTTTTT. The chain combines TRBV11-2 with TRBJ2-2, with 15 bases identical to TRBD2. The germline V gene has CDR1 SGHAT and CDR2 FQNNGV. The length of the CDR3 is 17 residues. Germline trimming cut 7 bases from V and 5 bases from J; bases unmatched to any gene: 8.